Listed here is a single TCR beta chain. Antigen: not known. Sequencing targeted TCR beta in blood CD8+ and CD4+ T cells. It was negative isolation that provided the CD8+ and CD4+ T cells, whereas TEMRA cells were enriched by FACS. This entry belongs to a study of CD8 T cells in Susac syndrome. Study results and caveats: Acknowledgment was made by the study that its TCR sequencing and HLA analysis involved a relatively small number of individuals.

RNA in amounts of about 0.5 to 1 ug was reverse transcribed with random hexamers. Coverage of TCR beta CDR3 amplification by immunoSEQ multiplex PCR extended to 54 Vbeta and 13 Jbeta. Via MiXCR, TCRdb re-called the immunoSEQ multiplex PCR reads, giving one row per CDR3 protein. In the table there are roughly 160,000 distinct CDR3 sequences, around 95% of which are singletons. The germline CDR1 and CDR2 sequences are KGHDR and SFDVKD. CDR3 size: 15 residues. V gave up 4 bases and J gave up 3 bases; unmatched junction bases: 5. This chain connects TRBV24-1 to TRBJ2-3, with TRBD2 matching over 8 bases. The sequencing input was CD4+ T cells from PBMCs. This TCR came from a human donor in good health. The CDR3 here is CATSDRAGVTDTQYF. CDR3 nucleotides: TGTGCCACCAGTGACCGAGCGGGGGTGACAGATACGCAGTATTTT.